A selection of T cell receptor beta chains follows, all from one sample in a study of molecular identifiers for immune sequencing clone quantification. TCRdb reprocessed the PCR reads with MiXCR, giving one entry per CDR3 protein. This table holds about 7,800 distinct CDR3 sequences, approximately 35% found once. The sample consisted of naive CD8+ T cells from blood, with Jurkat cell RNA spiked in. Receptors originate from a human donor in good health. Some libraries in this study had Jurkat cell RNA spiked in. Both conserved end residues are part of each CDR3.

j_gene | v_gene | CDR3aa
TRBJ1-6 | TRBV27 | CASRLVRVVSYNSPLHF
TRBJ1-1 | TRBV28 | CASKGHWGTEAFF
TRBJ2-1 | TRBV6-5 | CASRRTSERTNEQFF
TRBJ1-4 | TRBV4-3 | CASSHRQLSTNEKLFF
TRBJ1-6 | TRBV9 | CASSVGGEGSPLHF
TRBJ2-3 | TRBV28 | CASSLGQGAGYSTDTQYF
TRBJ2-5 | TRBV19 | CASKGMREETQYF
TRBJ2-1 | TRBV27 | CACSARFGTPYNEQFF
TRBJ2-7 | TRBV20-1 | CSASGSGSYEQYF
TRBJ2-7 | TRBV6-1 | CASSETGSSASEQYF
TRBJ2-5 | TRBV7-9 | CASSLLAGPVSSETQYF
TRBJ2-3 | TRBV29-1 | CSVEEGQGGDTQYF
TRBJ1-5 | TRBV5-4 | CASSLGPNQPQHF
TRBJ2-3 | TRBV9 | CASSGKDRTSTDTQYF
TRBJ2-5 | TRBV27 | CASSLLRDRVETQYF
TRBJ2-5 | TRBV20-1 | CSAGRDGGAETQYF
TRBJ2-6 | TRBV13 | CASSYPGPSGANVLTF
TRBJ2-5 | TRBV7-9 | CASSLQGAETQYF
TRBJ2-7 | TRBV29-1 | CSVAGGSSYEQYF
TRBJ1-5 | TRBV6-2/TRBV6-3 | CASSYSGGAYSNQPQHF
TRBJ2-3 | TRBV10-3 | CAVGLAGATQYF
TRBJ2-1 | TRBV6-5 | CASRKTSTGYNEQFF
TRBJ2-7 | TRBV28 | CASSPLAHYGQYF
TRBJ2-7 | TRBV2 | CASSEDRGRYEQYF
TRBJ2-3 | TRBV6-6 | CASSYPSQEDTQYF
TRBJ2-3 | TRBV9 | CASSVVGADTQYF
TRBJ1-6 | TRBV12-3/TRBV12-4 | CASSLSGNNSPLHF
TRBJ2-7 | TRBV27 | CASGDLGTAAYEQYF
TRBJ2-5 | TRBV20-1 | CSARPTSGRPFETQHF
TRBJ2-5 | TRBV14 | CASSQGRTLAGRETQYF
TRBJ2-1 | TRBV2 | CASMGLTNNEQFF
TRBJ2-3 | TRBV4-1 | CASSQRDYLTDTQYF
TRBJ2-4 | TRBV13 | CASRLGGSNIQYF
TRBJ2-3 | TRBV15 | CATSRVADSQYF
TRBJ1-1 | TRBV4-3 | CASSQDLGTGVLLAEAFF
TRBJ2-5 | TRBV6-5 | CASSPTGYLQETQYF
TRBJ1-3 | TRBV5-1 | CASSSDRLGNTIYF
TRBJ1-5 | TRBV6-6 | CASSHWTQVGQPQHF
TRBJ2-7 | TRBV7-6 | CASSLRTGSMHEQYF